This T cell receptor beta chain was recorded in a study of blood T cell repertoires in COVID-19. Whole-study context: Acute and convalescent COVID-19 samples came from the United States, Italy and Spain.

Per the authors' pipeline: The assay estimated nucleated cells by amplifying reference gene primers. Data came from immunoSEQ multiplex PCR; TCRdb stores just in-frame clones and leaves some out. The V and J calls and clone size are taken from that table; D and trimming were inferred from the DNA. This table holds some 230,000 clones, 65% to 85% found once. In germline, CDR1 is LNHDA, CDR2 SQIVND (reference sequence). This CDR3 has 15 residues. With V trimmed by 0 bases and J by 7 bases, 7 bases remained unmatched. V and J are TRBV19 and TRBJ1-2, with TRBD1 matching 8 bases. The source material was peripheral blood. This clonotype originated in a woman aged 60-75 years with acute or convalescent COVID-19. CDR3 sequence: CASSIDPTGVGGYTF. CDR3 coding DNA: TGTGCCAGTAGTATAGATCCGACAGGGGTAGGTGGCTACACCTTC.